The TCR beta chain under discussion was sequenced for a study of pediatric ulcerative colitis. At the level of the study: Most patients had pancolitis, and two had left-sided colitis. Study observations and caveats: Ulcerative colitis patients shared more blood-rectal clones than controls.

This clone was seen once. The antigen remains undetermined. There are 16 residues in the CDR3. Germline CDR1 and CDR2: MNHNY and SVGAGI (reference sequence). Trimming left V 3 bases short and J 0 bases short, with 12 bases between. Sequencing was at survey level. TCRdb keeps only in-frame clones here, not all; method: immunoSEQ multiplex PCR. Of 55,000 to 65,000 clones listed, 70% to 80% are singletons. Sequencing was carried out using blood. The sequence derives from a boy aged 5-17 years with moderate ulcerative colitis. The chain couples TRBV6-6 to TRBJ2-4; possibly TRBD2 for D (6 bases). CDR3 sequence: CASSYASVVAKNIQYF. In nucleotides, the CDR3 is TGTGCCAGCAGTTATGCTAGCGTCGTAGCCAAAAACATTCAGTACTTC.